These 11 T cell receptor beta chains share one sample of origin, sequenced in a study of cytomegalovirus exposure and HLA in healthy donors. Clones were read by immunoSEQ multiplex PCR, and TCRdb kept only the in-frame ones, dropping some. The sample consists of fewer than 250,000 clones, roughly 83% of them appearing once. The sequenced sample consisted of PBMCs. These receptors all stem from a woman between 18 and 29 years old in good health and CMV-seronegative.

The V and J genes are TRBV29-1 and TRBJ1-1; D might be TRBD1 (6 bases). Per germline, CDR1 SQVTM and CDR2 ANQGSEA. V shed 7 bases and J shed 7 bases, with 10 bases lying between them. The CDR3 sequence is 10 residues long. In nucleotides, the CDR3 is TGCAGCGCCCGGGACAATGAAGCTTTCTTT. This encodes CSARDNEAFF.

The rearrangement links TRBV6-5 to TRBJ1-2, with D uncertain. V shed 5 bases and J shed 6 bases, with 7 bases lying between them. The germline V gene has CDR1 MNHEY and CDR2 SVGAGI. The CDR3 spans 11 residues. For the CDR3, the DNA is TGTGCCAGCAGTGAACGGGATGGCTACACCTTC. Amino acid sequence: CASSERDGYTF.

The chain employs TRBV18 and TRBJ1-3, with D maybe TRBD1 (5 bases). Trimming removed 1 base from V and 0 bases from J, with 7 bases in between. Germline CDR1 reads KGHSH; CDR2 reads LQKENI. There are 15 residues in the CDR3. This CDR3 reads CASSPLDSSGNTIYF. Written as DNA, the CDR3 is TGTGCCAGCTCACCACTTGACAGCTCTGGAAACACCATATATTTT.

This chain joins TRBV30 and TRBJ2-7, with D possibly matching TRBD1 (6 bases). The CDR3 is made up of 12 amino acids. The V end lost 2 bases, the J end lost 3 bases, and 8 bases lay between the germline ends. CDR1 and CDR2 (germline): GTSNPN, SVGIG (reference sequence). The CDR3, as DNA: TGTGCCTGGAGTCAACAGGGCTACGAGCAGTACTTC. As protein: CAWSQQGYEQYF.

The rearrangement joins TRBV27 to TRBJ2-7; tentatively, D is TRBD2 (6 bases). The germline V gene encodes CDR1 MNHEY and CDR2 SMNVEV (reference sequence). The CDR3 has 15 residues. Trimming pared 3 bases from V and 7 bases from J, leaving 19 bases between. The CDR3 reads CASSLGTEGLREQYF. In DNA form, the CDR3 reads TGTGCCAGCAGTTTGGGGACGGAGGGGTTGAGGGAGCAGTACTTC.

The chain joins TRBV6-1 to TRBJ1-5; D call uncertain. Germline V lookup: CDR1 MNHNS, CDR2 SASEGT. Deletions cut 6 bases from V and 6 bases from J, with 12 bases between. The CDR3 contains 13 residues. CDR3 nucleotide sequence: TGTGCCAGCAGCCAGTGGCGAAGTCAGCCCCAGCATTTT. Amino acid sequence: CASSQWRSQPQHF.

CDR3 nucleotide sequence: TGTGCCTGGATGAGGGCGGGATCGCAGTTCTTC. It yields the protein CAWMRAGSQFF. V gene TRBV30 combines with J gene TRBJ2-1; TRBD2 is a possible D gene (6 bases). V lost 4 bases to trimming and J lost 12 bases, with 13 bases between them. Germline CDR1 and CDR2: GTSNPN and SVGIG (reference sequence). The CDR3 has 11 amino acids.

The chain links TRBV28 to TRBJ1-1; D remains ambiguous. The germline V gene encodes CDR1 MDHEN and CDR2 SYDVKM. Trimming left V 7 bases short and J 5 bases short, with 17 bases between. The length of the CDR3 is 14 residues. The CDR3 reads CASTSWGRSTEAFF. The DNA for the CDR3 is TGTGCCAGCACGAGTTGGGGTAGGTCTACTGAAGCTTTCTTT. Drawing the rest from reference TRBV28 and TRBJ1-1, the complete variable domain is DVKVTQSSRYLVKRTGEKVFLECVQDMDHENMFWYRQDPGLGLRLIYFSYDVKMKEKGDIPEGYSVSREKKERFSLILESASTNQTSMYLCASTSWGRSTEAFFGQGTRLTVV.

The rearrangement uses TRBV30 and TRBJ1-2, with TRBD1 matching 7 bases. With 2 bases clipped from V and 2 bases from J, the junction kept 11 bases outside the gene matches. This CDR3 region has 16 residues. Germline V gene data show CDR1 as GTSNPN and CDR2 as SVGIG (reference sequence). The CDR3 spells CAWSLPGGGLNYGYTF. The CDR3 nucleotides are TGTGCCTGGAGTCTCCCCGGAGGGGGCCTCAACTATGGCTACACCTTC. The full variable domain, with the rest looked up from reference TRBV30 and TRBJ1-2, is SQTIHQWPATLVQPVGSPLSLECTVEGTSNPNLYWYRQAAGRGLQLLFYSVGIGQISSEVPQNLSASRPQDRQFILSSKKLLLSDSGFYLCAWSLPGGGLNYGYTFGSGTRLTVV.

V and J are TRBV19 and TRBJ1-2, with D perhaps TRBD1 (5 bases). Germline V gives CDR1 LNHDA, CDR2 SQIVND (reference sequence). The CDR3 sequence is 12 residues long. V lost 8 bases and J 2 bases, leaving 9 bases between the germline ends. In DNA, the CDR3 is TGTGCCAGTTTTGACAGAAACTATGGCTACACCTTC. Translating it yields CASFDRNYGYTF.

This rearrangement joins TRBV6-1 to TRBJ2-7; no reliable D call. Germline CDR1 and CDR2: MNHNS and SASEGT. V lost 8 bases, J lost 2 bases, and 13 bases lay in between. CDR3 length equals 13 residues. CDR3 amino acids: CASSPPSTYEQYF. The CDR3 DNA sequence: TGTGCCAGCTCCCCGCCCTCCACCTACGAGCAGTACTTC.